The present entry profiles one T cell receptor beta chain with its context. It lacks a known antigen. The method was the immunoSEQ multiplex PCR assay. The multiplex PCR relied on a mix of 60 forward primers for TCR Vbeta segments and 13 reverse primers for TCR Jbeta segments. The CDR3 region of rearranged TCR beta genes was amplified from genomic DNA with a multiplex PCR assay. On the Illumina HiSeq System, the amplified TCR beta libraries were sequenced as 87-base-pair reads. The paper's processing steps were these. Across the 500 to 850 repertoires, a later analysis counted some 80 million unique TCR beta chains, roughly 11 million of which were shared by at least two donors. Raw reads were error-corrected and collapsed into unique sequences by a nearest-neighbor algorithm in which closely related sequences were merged to remove PCR and sequencing errors. V, D and J gene segments were assigned by aligning CDR3 sequences to IMGT reference sequences. Each retained sequence needed at least a six-nucleotide match to both a V gene segment and a J gene segment. A rearrangement was called productive if the CDR3 had no stop codons and remained in frame with V and J, and every other rearrangement was called non-productive. CDR3 was defined by IMGT convention, running from the second conserved V-encoded cysteine to the conserved J-encoded phenylalanine. The earlier analysis of about 590 of the donors excluded sequences that lacked an unambiguous match to a single V gene segment. In an earlier analysis of some 590 of the donors, a V segment was called functional when productive rearrangements were above 56.7%, and segregating when the standard deviation between donors exceeded 5%. A statistical classification framework was developed to diagnose cytomegalovirus status using the catalog of TCR beta chain sequences. V and J gene assignment, in a later analysis, came from comparing TCR nucleotide sequences with IMGT/GENE-DB human TR gene sequences. A later analysis assigned CDR3 sequences and most-parsimonious VDJ recombination scenarios with the TCRdist pipeline. A later analysis defined each TCR beta chain by its CDR3 amino acid sequence plus V-gene family, and excluded reads lacking a unique V-gene family. To address suspected cross-contamination and a sequencing artifact, a later analysis removed 592 highly shared, low-generation-probability nucleotide sequences. In a later analysis, a clonal expansion index for each public chain was calculated from normalized within-repertoire ranks of inferred template counts. In a later analysis, generation probabilities were computed using a VDJ recombination model fitted to out-of-frame rearrangements, and the results were checked against IGoR. Hypergeometric tests were used in a later analysis to score TCR-TCR, TCR-HLA and TCR-CMV co-occurrence, with a repertoire-size bias correction applied to the TCR pairs. To estimate false discovery rates, a later analysis permuted the HLA or CMV assignments 20 times. A later analysis grouped co-occurring TCRs with DBSCAN, adding TCRdist sequence similarity when clustering within HLA-allele-positive subsets. For co-occurrence clustering, repertoires with fewer than 30,000 or more than 120,000 public chains were excluded, along with roughly five repertoires with anomalous nucleotide sharing. The source is immuneACCESS, and TCRdb retained only in-frame sequences with V and J called. Part of the clones is not carried over; for the studies checked, unresolved V genes explain less than half of this, and the remainder is unexplained. V and J calls and clone size are given by that table; D and trimming were obtained from the DNA. The record for this sample contains 60,000 to 70,000 clones. 15% to 20% of the sample is in the top ten clones.

This entry comes from a study of cytomegalovirus exposure and HLA in healthy donors (dated by TCRdb to 2015 to 2018). Regarding the complete study: An earlier analysis of about 530 of the donors reported around 280 Gb of sequence data and 95 million to 140 million unique TCR beta sequences obtained from about 170 million T cells. Along with the approximately 700-subject first cohort, a separate validation cohort of around 120 different subjects was used. The study aimed to test whether signatures of past pathogen exposure could be identified by cataloging public T cell receptors. The later analysis used no new phenotypic data to find candidate immune exposures, relying instead on TCR beta sequences and their occurrence across donors. Donor age, sex, ethnicity and CMV serostatus were collected together with the repertoire data. To study patterns of TCR occurrence, a later analysis re-analyzed previously published TCR beta repertoires from more than 550 donors and added high-resolution HLA genotyping. The study profiled the T cell repertoires of hundreds of subjects by immunosequencing and related them to cytomegalovirus serostatus. Roughly 310 gigabases of sequencing data and tens of millions of unique TCR sequences were included in an early release covering about 600 HLA-typed donors. Four to six DR-DQ haplotypes were handled as single units for association and clustering, since linkage in the cohort was strong. Every repertoire in the discovery cohort had been generated on one and the same sequencing platform. The number of typed donors differed by locus: roughly 620-630 for A, B, C, DRB1 and DQB1; approximately 540 for DQA1; approximately 600 for DPA1; and around 490 for DPB1. To decide whether each TCR beta V gene segment behaved as functional or pseudogenic, an earlier analysis of some 600 of the donors relied on high-throughput TCR beta sequencing. Among some 400 genotyped donors of the cohort, an average of about 240,000 unique TCR beta nucleotide sequences were sequenced per donor, around 20% of them non-productive. Both class I and class II loci were covered by HLA typing, at four-digit resolution. Of the 398 genotyped donors, around 81% fell in the genetic ancestry cluster associated with self-reported Caucasian donors. The study combined high-throughput TCR immunosequencing, statistical association of individual TCRs with disease status, and machine learning to predict cytomegalovirus infection status. A later genetic analysis used genome-wide SNP genotypes for about three fifths of the 666 donors, treating that subset as a discovery cohort. Summary of the overall study and its limitations: A further reported finding was that TCR beta sequences accurately predicted the HLA-A and HLA-B alleles for most subjects in the first cohort. Some IMGT-functional V segments, including TRBV6-2 and TRBV6-3, could not be told apart with the 87-base-pair reads, so those segments were excluded. Correlated functional status among segregating V segments might reflect linkage disequilibrium, but an unknown experimental factor could not be ruled out. The study gave a list of 150 to 200 TCR beta chains associated with cytomegalovirus. Only TCR beta chains were sequenced in this cohort, and the absence of alpha or paired-chain data limited detectable features. In a later genetic analysis, fewer N-insertions in productive TCRs were reported among donors in an Asian-associated ancestry cluster than the roughly 700-donor mean. Broadly in line with IMGT annotations, most TCR beta V segments showed up in productive rearrangements about 87% or about 30% of the time in an earlier analysis of 450 to 750 of the donors. When HLA alleles, especially DR and DQ, strongly co-occurred, attributing TCR associations to individual alleles was difficult. Immune exposure information for the cohort was limited to CMV serostatus. At a false discovery rate of 0.05, a later analysis linked 15,000 to 20,000 TCR beta sequences to specific HLA alleles. HLA typing was unavailable for some donors at each locus, so association tests used only the typed subset. In both the original and validation cohorts, the classifier was reported to diagnose cytomegalovirus status with high specificity and sensitivity. According to a later analysis, most CMV-associated TCR beta chains appeared to be HLA-restricted, and the HLA associations seemed to be driven largely by CMV exposure. In a later analysis, TCR association rates were found to vary across HLA loci, with the most associated TCRs seen for DRB1 alleles and the fewest for HLA-C alleles. The earlier analysis of some 560 of the donors excluded some 16 rarely observed V segments, including chromosome 9 orphons, because counts were too low. A cluster of highly shared sequence variants was judged likely to be a technical artifact of the sequencing pipeline. A later genetic analysis associated a missense DCLRE1C variant with V-gene and J-gene trimming of TCR beta chains, and an independent cohort replicated the association. Across donors, most TCR sequences were observed very rarely, whereas some public TCRs were present in many individuals. In vitro tests confirmed that a few of the cytomegalovirus-associated TCR beta chains recognize cytomegalovirus antigens. In a later analysis, HLA-associated TCR beta chains were found to be more clonally expanded and to have lower generation probabilities than equally common non-associated chains. In a later analysis, several top co-occurrence clusters were reported to appear linked to parvovirus B19, influenza, CMV and Epstein-Barr virus. The authors suggested that the approach could potentially be extended to other disease states and immunological phenotypes. Presence/absence analyses assumed roughly uniform sequencing depth across donors, an assumption that may not hold.

In total, just over 650 healthy bone marrow donors made up the cohort. All cohort members were sampled while nominally healthy, although unrecorded immune exposures were likely present. The donor tested CMV seronegative and was one of the 352 seronegative cohort members. A peripheral blood sample was provided by each donor, and peripheral blood mononuclear cells were used for TCR beta sequencing. The Qiagen DNeasy Blood Extraction Kit was used to extract genomic DNA from the blood cell samples. For CDR1 and CDR2, the germline V gene lists MNHEY and SVGAGI. The junction shows trimming of 5 bases on V and 7 bases on J, and the gene matches do not reach 8 bases of it. The CDR3 runs 15 residues from the cysteine to the phenylalanine. Just CDR3 DNA is preserved here, 45 bases in frame from base 1.

This TCR was recovered from a boy younger than 18 in good health and CMV-seronegative. The chain was built from TRBV6-5 and TRBJ2-1, and TRBD1 matches 10 of the central bases. The sample was PBMCs. In nucleotides, the sequence is TGTGCCAGCAGTACACGACAGGGGGCGAGGAATGAGCAGTTCTTC. Translated, this gives CASSTRQGARNEQFF.